This entry describes one T cell receptor (beta chain). This sample stems from a study of blood T cell repertoires in COVID-19. Study information: The origin of the acute and convalescent COVID-19 samples was the United States, Italy and Spain. PBMCs, B-cell-depleted T cells, or T cells were the source of the cDNA or gDNA that made up the material.

Profiling relied on immunoSEQ multiplex PCR, and the TCRdb table lists in-frame clones only, not all of them. The table shows a few hundred thousand clones, with 89% occurring only once. CDR3 length: 15 amino acids. Trimming at V came to 2 bases and at J to 6 bases, leaving 6 bases not matched to a gene. The germline gives CDR1 SEHNR, CDR2 FQNEAQ (reference sequence). The source of this sequence is a woman between 40 and 55 years old who had recovered from COVID-19. The specimen sequenced was peripheral blood. The gene calls are TRBV7-9 and TRBJ2-2; 7 nucleotides align to TRBD2. The DNA for the CDR3 is TGTGCCAGCAGCTTAATAGCGGCGGGAGCCGGGGAGCTGTTTTTT. It codes for CASSLIAAGAGELFF.